The entry that follows covers one T cell receptor (beta chain) sequence. Its antigen is not identified. This specimen comes from a study of cytomegalovirus exposure and HLA in healthy donors. V shed 3 bases and J shed 7 bases, with 12 bases lying between them. CDR1 and CDR2 from the germline V gene are SGHVS and FNYEAQ. This CDR3 region has 13 residues. PCR employed 60 Vbeta and 13 Jbeta primers. Clones were read by immunoSEQ multiplex PCR, and TCRdb kept only the in-frame ones, dropping some. The profile shows fewer than 350,000 clones, around 90% of them singletons. General study points: There were under 200 TCR beta chains listed as cytomegalovirus-associated. Because they were indistinguishable, some V segments, including TRBV6-2 and TRBV6-3, were excluded. A link between a missense DCLRE1C variant and TCR beta V- and J-gene trimming emerged from a later analysis.

Material for sequencing was PBMCs. The receptor was isolated from a young woman in good health and CMV-seronegative. This sequence joins TRBV7-6 and TRBJ2-5; a possible D gene is TRBD2 (6 bases). CDR3 coding DNA: TGTGCCAGCAGCTTCTCTAGCGAGGGGACCCAGTACTTC. As protein: CASSFSSEGTQYF.